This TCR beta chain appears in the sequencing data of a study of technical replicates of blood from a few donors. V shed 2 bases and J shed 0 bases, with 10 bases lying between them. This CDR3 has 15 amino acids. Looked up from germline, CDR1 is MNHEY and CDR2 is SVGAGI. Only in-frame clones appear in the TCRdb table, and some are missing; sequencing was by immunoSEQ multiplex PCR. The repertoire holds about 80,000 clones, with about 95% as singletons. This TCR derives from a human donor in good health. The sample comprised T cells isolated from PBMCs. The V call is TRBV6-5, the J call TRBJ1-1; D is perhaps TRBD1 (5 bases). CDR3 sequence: CASSYEYRLNTEAFF. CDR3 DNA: TGTGCCAGCAGTTACGAATACAGGCTGAACACTGAAGCTTTCTTT.